The 15 T cell receptor beta chains in this list originate from one sample, sequenced in a study of metastatic and nonmetastatic thyroid tumors. No patient had received any treatment before thyroid surgery. TCRdb reprocessed the PCR reads using MiXCR. The table includes about 20,000 clones, roughly a third detected once. Sequenced sample: blood. Receptors were obtained from a female donor with papillary thyroid cancer or a benign thyroid nodule (not recorded which). Some clones in this sample may be carry-over from other donors' samples.

The gene calls are TRBV6-1 and TRBJ2-1, with a weak D call TRBD2 (6 bases). Germline V lookup: CDR1 MNHNS, CDR2 SASEGT. The CDR3 consists of 16 residues. Trimming cost V 5 bases and J 4 bases, with 18 bases left between them. The CDR3 nucleotides read TGTGCCAGCAGTAAAACCTTAGCGGAGGAATACAATGAGCAGTTCTTC. It specifies CASSKTLAEEYNEQFF.

The J gene is TRBJ2-1, the V gene TRBV9, with 8 nucleotides matching TRBD2. Looked up from germline, CDR1 is SGDLS and CDR2 is YYNGEE. This CDR3 is built from 14 residues. Unmatched junction bases numbered 3, after V lost 0 bases and J lost 7 bases. The CDR3 region is CASSVVPSGNEQFF. CDR3 sequence (DNA): TGTGCCAGCAGCGTAGTCCCTAGCGGGAATGAGCAGTTCTTC.

This clone was found a few times. The chain's CDR3 is CASSAGPYNSPLHF. The CDR3 DNA follows: TGTGCCAGCAGTGCGGGACCTTATAATTCACCCCTCCACTTT. The V and J genes are TRBV6-4 and TRBJ1-6; the D gene is possibly TRBD1 (5 bases). The V gene's germline CDR1 is MRHNA and CDR2 SNTAGT. The V end lost 4 bases, the J end lost 4 bases, and 8 bases lay between the germline ends. The CDR3 extends over 14 amino acids.

V usage is TRBV5-1 and J usage is TRBJ1-2; 8 bases agree with TRBD1. The CDR3 totals 14 residues. CDR1 and CDR2 from the germline V gene are SGHRS and YFSETQ. V was pared by 0 bases and J by 8 bases, with 6 bases of the junction left unmatched. DNA for the CDR3: TGCGCCAGCAGCTTGGCGGACAGGGAATCCGGCTACACCTTC. Amino acid sequence: CASSLADRESGYTF. The full variable domain, in which reference TRBV5-1 and TRBJ1-2 provide the parts outside the CDR3, is KAGVTQTPRYLIKTRGQQVTLSCSPISGHRSVSWYQQTPGQGLQFLFEYFSETQRNKGNFPGRFSGRQFSNSRSEMNVSTLELGDSALYLCASSLADRESGYTFGSGTRLTVV.

The J gene is TRBJ1-1, the V gene TRBV7-9, with D hard to call. The ends were cut back, 2 bases at V and 1 base at J, with 5 bases in the middle. The CDR3 totals 13 residues. Germline lookup yields CDR1 SEHNR and CDR2 FQNEAQ (reference sequence). The CDR3 reads CASSLSKNTEAFF. The CDR3 region has the DNA TGTGCCAGCAGCTTAAGCAAGAACACTGAAGCTTTCTTT.

This clone showed up just a few times. V gene TRBV28 combines with J gene TRBJ1-1; D may be TRBD1 (5 bases). V was cut by 5 bases and J by 8 bases, with 9 bases left in between. CDR3 length: 11 residues. Germline-derived CDR1 and CDR2 are MDHEN and SYDVKM. For the CDR3, the DNA is TGTGCCAGCAGTCCGACAGAGGAAGCTTTCTTT. It is translated as CASSPTEEAFF.

This rearrangement joins TRBV20-1 to TRBJ2-7, with 9 bases identical to TRBD2. Trimming at V came to 3 bases and at J to 3 bases, leaving 6 bases not matched to a gene. The CDR3 is 14 residues long. Germline V CDR1 and CDR2: DFQATT, SNEGSKA (reference sequence). The CDR3 sequence: CSASPTSGSYEQYF. The CDR3 region has the DNA TGCAGTGCTAGCCCGACTAGCGGCAGCTACGAGCAGTACTTC.

The gene calls are TRBV2 and TRBJ2-1, with TRBD2 matching 11 bases. The CDR3 runs to 18 residues. With V trimmed by 4 bases and J by 6 bases, 14 bases remained unmatched. Germline CDR1 reads SNHLY; CDR2 reads FYNNEI. CDR3 sequence: CASSGLAGSREPFNEQFF. Here the CDR3 DNA reads TGTGCCAGCAGTGGACTAGCGGGAAGTAGAGAGCCCTTCAATGAGCAGTTCTTC.

This clone is labeled as medium-sized (0.01 to 0.1%). V gene TRBV4-1 combines with J gene TRBJ1-5; 7 bases agree with TRBD1. Germline trimming cut 1 base from V and 4 bases from J; bases unmatched to any gene: 10. The CDR3 is made up of 17 amino acids. Germline V gene data show CDR1 as MGHRA and CDR2 as YSYEKL. This CDR3 is CASSQGEGGTANQPQHF. The CDR3 DNA reads TGCGCCAGCAGCCAAGGAGAGGGGGGGACAGCTAATCAGCCCCAGCATTTT.

The rearrangement uses TRBV6-1 and TRBJ2-7, with 10 positions matching TRBD2. The CDR3 loop spans 15 amino acids. J gave up 2 bases and V 6 bases, and 7 bases lay outside the gene matches. Germline V gives CDR1 MNHNS, CDR2 SASEGT. The CDR3 DNA is TGTGCCAGCAGCAGACTAGCGGGTGAGCCCTACGAGCAGTACTTC. This codes for CASSRLAGEPYEQYF.

The chain links TRBV7-8 to TRBJ2-6, with D perhaps matching TRBD1 (6 bases). The germline V and J ends were trimmed by 5 bases and 1 base, with 12 bases remaining between them. The CDR3 is made up of 16 amino acids. Germline V gives CDR1 SGHVS, CDR2 FQNEAQ. The CDR3 spells CASSQLRGSGANVLTF. The CDR3 coding sequence is TGTGCCAGCAGCCAACTAAGGGGGTCTGGGGCCAACGTCCTGACTTTC.

The chain recombines TRBV24-1 with TRBJ2-7; unclear D gene. Per the germline V gene, CDR1 is KGHDR and CDR2 is SFDVKD. V gave up 5 bases and J gave up 0 bases, with 4 bases separating them. The CDR3 spans 12 residues. The CDR3 DNA reads as TGTGCCACCAGTGGCAGCTCCTACGAGCAGTACTTC. Translation: CATSGSSYEQYF.

This clone has a handful of counts. The junction departs from germline at one end; a sequencing error may be responsible. The chain recombines TRBV12-3 or TRBV12-4 with TRBJ2-7, with 7 bases that match TRBD1. CDR3 length equals 13 residues. The CDR3 reads CASSTVQAFTGDF. The CDR3 region has the DNA TGTGCCAGCAGCACCGTACAGGCTTTTACAGGGGACTTC.

This clone has more than one count but fewer than ten. This CDR3 is also generated by other DNA sequences in the sample. The chain has TRBV13 and TRBJ2-5; 7 nucleotides line up with TRBD2. The germline V gene encodes CDR1 PRHDT and CDR2 FYEKMQ (reference sequence). This CDR3 is built from 13 residues. The trim removed 4 bases at V and 2 bases at J, leaving 1 base unmatched. The CDR3 spells CASSSGLQETQYF. Written as DNA, the CDR3 is TGTGCCAGCAGCTCGGGACTACAAGAGACCCAGTACTTC.

This chain links TRBV30 with TRBJ2-6; possible D gene TRBD1, 5 bases. V lost 8 bases and J lost 1, with 21 bases in between. Germline V CDR1 and CDR2: GTSNPN, SVGIG (reference sequence). The length of the CDR3 is 17 residues. The CDR3: CALSTADSSSGANVLTF. The CDR3 DNA sequence: TGTGCCCTCTCTACGGCAGACAGCTCTTCTGGGGCCAACGTCCTGACTTTC. Combining the CDR3 with reference TRBV30 and TRBJ2-6 gives the whole variable domain SQTIHQWPATLVQPVGSPLSLECTVEGTSNPNLYWYRQAAGRGLQLLFYSVGIGQISSEVPQNLSASRPQDRQFILSSKKLLLSDSGFYLCALSTADSSSGANVLTFGAGSRLTVL.